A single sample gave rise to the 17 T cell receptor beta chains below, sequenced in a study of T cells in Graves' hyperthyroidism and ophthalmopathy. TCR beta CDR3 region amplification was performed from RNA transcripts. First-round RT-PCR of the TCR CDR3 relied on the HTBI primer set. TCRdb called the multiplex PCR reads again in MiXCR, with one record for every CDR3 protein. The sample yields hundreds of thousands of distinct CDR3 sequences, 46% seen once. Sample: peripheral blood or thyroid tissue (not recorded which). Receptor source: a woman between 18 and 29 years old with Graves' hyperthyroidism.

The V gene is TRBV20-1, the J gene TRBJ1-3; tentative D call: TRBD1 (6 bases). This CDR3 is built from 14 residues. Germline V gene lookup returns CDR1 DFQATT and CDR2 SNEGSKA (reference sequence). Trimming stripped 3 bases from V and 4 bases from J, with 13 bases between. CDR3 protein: CSASLLDRGNTIYF. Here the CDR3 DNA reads TGCAGTGCTAGTCTGTTGGACAGAGGAAACACCATATATTTT.

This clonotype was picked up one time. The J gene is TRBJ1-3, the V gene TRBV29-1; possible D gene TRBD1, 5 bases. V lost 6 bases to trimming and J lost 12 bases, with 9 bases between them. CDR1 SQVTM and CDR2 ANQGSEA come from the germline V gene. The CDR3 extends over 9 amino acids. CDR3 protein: CSVGGGIYF. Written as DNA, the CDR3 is TGCAGCGTGGGGGGTGGCATATATTTT.

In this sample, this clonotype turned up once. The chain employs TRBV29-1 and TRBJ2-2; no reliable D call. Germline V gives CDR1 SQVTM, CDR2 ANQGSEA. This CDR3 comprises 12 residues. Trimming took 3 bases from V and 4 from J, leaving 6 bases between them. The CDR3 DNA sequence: TGCAGCGTTGAGGGAAGCACCGGGGAGCTGTTTTTT. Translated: CSVEGSTGELFF.

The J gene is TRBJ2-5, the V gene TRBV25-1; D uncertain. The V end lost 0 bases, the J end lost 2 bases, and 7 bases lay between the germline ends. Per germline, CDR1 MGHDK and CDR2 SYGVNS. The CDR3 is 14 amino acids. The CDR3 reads CASSEYRDQETQYF. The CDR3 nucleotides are TGTGCCAGCAGTGAATATAGGGATCAAGAGACCCAGTACTTC.

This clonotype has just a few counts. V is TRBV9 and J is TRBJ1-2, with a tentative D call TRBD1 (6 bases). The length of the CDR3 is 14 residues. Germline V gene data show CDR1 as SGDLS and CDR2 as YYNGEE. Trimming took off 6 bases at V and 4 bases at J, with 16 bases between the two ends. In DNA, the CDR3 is TGTGCCAGCACCACTACGGGGGGGCCCTATGGCTACACCTTC. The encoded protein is CASTTTGGPYGYTF. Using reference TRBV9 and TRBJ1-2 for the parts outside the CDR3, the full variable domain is DSGVTQTPKHLITATGQRVTLRCSPRSGDLSVYWYQQSLDQGLQFLIQYYNGEERAKGNILERFSAQQFPDLHSELNLSSLELGDSALYFCASTTTGGPYGYTFGSGTRLTVV.

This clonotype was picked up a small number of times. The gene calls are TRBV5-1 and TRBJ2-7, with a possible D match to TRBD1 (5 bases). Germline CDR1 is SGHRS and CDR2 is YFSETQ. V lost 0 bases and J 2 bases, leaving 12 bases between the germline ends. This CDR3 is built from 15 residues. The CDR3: CASSLVQGVAYEQYF. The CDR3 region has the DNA TGCGCCAGCAGCTTGGTTCAAGGGGTTGCCTACGAGCAGTACTTC. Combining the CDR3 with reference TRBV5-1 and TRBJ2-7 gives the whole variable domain KAGVTQTPRYLIKTRGQQVTLSCSPISGHRSVSWYQQTPGQGLQFLFEYFSETQRNKGNFPGRFSGRQFSNSRSEMNVSTLELGDSALYLCASSLVQGVAYEQYFGPGTRLTVT.

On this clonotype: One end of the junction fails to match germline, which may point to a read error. CDR3 DNA sequence: TGTGCCAGCAGCTTAGCACAGGATCATCGAAACACCACATATTTT. Translated, it gives CASSLAQDHRNTTYF. The chain employs TRBV7-9 and TRBJ1-3; possible D gene TRBD1, 5 bases. This CDR3 has 15 residues. Germline assignment: CDR1 SEHNR and CDR2 FQNEAQ (reference sequence).

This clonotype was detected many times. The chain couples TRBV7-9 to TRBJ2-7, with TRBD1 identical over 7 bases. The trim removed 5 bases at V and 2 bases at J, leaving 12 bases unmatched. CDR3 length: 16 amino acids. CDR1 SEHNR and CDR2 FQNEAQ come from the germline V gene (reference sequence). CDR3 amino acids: CASSQVLQGSPYEQYF. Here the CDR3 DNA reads TGTGCCAGCAGCCAAGTGTTACAGGGGTCCCCCTACGAGCAGTACTTC. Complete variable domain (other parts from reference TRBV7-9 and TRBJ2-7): DTGVSQNPRHKITKRGQNVTFRCDPISEHNRLYWYRQTLGQGPEFLTYFQNEAQLEKSRLLSDRFSAERPKGSFSTLEIQRTEQGDSAMYLCASSQVLQGSPYEQYFGPGTRLTVT.

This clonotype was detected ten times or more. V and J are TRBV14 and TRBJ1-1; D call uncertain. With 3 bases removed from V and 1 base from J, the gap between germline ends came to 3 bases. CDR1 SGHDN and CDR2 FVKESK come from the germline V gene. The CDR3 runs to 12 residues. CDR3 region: CASSHRNTEAFF. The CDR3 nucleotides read TGTGCCAGCAGCCACAGGAACACTGAAGCTTTCTTT. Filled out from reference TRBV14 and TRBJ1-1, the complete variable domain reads EAGVTQFPSHSVIEKGQTVTLRCDPISGHDNLYWYRRVMGKEIKFLLHFVKESKQDESGMPNNRFLAERTGGTYSTLKVQPAELEDSGVYFCASSHRNTEAFFGQGTRLTVV.

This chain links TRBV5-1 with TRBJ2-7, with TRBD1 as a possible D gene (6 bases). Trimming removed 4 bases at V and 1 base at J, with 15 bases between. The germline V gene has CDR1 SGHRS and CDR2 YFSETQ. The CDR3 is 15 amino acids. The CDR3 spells CASSPGTFSSYEQYF. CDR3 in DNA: TGCGCCAGCAGCCCTGGGACATTCAGTTCCTACGAGCAGTACTTC.

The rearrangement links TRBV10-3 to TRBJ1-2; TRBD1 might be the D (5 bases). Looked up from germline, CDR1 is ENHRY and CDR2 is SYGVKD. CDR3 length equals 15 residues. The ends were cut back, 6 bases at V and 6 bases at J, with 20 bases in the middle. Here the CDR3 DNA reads TGTGCCATCAGCGAGGGACTCGGAAATACAGATGGCTACACCTTC. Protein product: CAISEGLGNTDGYTF.

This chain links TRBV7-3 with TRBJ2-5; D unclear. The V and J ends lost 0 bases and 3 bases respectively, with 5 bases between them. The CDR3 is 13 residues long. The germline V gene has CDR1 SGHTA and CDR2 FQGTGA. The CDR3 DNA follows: TGTGCCAGCAGCTTAACTCCTGAAGAGACCCAGTACTTC. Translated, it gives CASSLTPEETQYF.

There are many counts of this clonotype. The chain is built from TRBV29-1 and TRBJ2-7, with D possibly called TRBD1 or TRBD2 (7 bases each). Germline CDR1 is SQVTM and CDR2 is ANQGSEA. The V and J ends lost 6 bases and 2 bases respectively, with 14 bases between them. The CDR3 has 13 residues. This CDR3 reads CSVREGQTYEQYF. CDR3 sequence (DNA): TGCAGCGTGAGGGAGGGACAGACCTACGAGCAGTACTTC.

The CDR3 is CAISPGTGWEETQYF. CDR3 nucleotides: TGTGCCATCAGCCCCGGGACAGGGTGGGAAGAGACCCAGTACTTC. The rearrangement links TRBV10-3 to TRBJ2-5, with 9 bases matching TRBD1. CDR1 and CDR2 from the germline V gene are ENHRY and SYGVKD. V lost 6 bases and J lost 3; bases outside the gene matches: 8. The CDR3 consists of 15 residues.

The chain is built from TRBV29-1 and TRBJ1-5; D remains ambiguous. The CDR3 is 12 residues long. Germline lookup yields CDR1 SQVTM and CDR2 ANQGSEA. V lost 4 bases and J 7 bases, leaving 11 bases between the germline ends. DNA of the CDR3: TGCAGCGTTGTGTTCGGCGGGCAGCCCCAGCATTTT. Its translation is CSVVFGGQPQHF.

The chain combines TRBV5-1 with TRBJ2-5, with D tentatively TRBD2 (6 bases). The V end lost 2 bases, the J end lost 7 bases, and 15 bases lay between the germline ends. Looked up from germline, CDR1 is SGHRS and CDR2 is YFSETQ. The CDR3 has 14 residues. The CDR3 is CASSLAAGLGTQYF. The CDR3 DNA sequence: TGCGCCAGCAGCTTAGCGGCGGGATTAGGGACCCAGTACTTC. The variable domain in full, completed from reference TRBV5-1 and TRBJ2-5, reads KAGVTQTPRYLIKTRGQQVTLSCSPISGHRSVSWYQQTPGQGLQFLFEYFSETQRNKGNFPGRFSGRQFSNSRSEMNVSTLELGDSALYLCASSLAAGLGTQYFGPGTRLLVL.

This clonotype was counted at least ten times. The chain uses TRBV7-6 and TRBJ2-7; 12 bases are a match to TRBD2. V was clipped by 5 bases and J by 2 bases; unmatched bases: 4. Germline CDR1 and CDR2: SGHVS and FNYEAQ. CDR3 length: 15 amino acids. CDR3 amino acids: CASSRLAGEAYEQYF. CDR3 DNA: TGTGCCAGCAGCCGACTAGCGGGAGAAGCCTACGAGCAGTACTTC. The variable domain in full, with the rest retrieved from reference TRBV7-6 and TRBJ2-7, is GAGVSQSPRYKVTKRGQDVALRCDPISGHVSLYWYRQALGQGPEFLTYFNYEAQQDKSGLPNDRFSAERPEGSISTLTIQRTEQRDSAMYRCASSRLAGEAYEQYFGPGTRLTVT.